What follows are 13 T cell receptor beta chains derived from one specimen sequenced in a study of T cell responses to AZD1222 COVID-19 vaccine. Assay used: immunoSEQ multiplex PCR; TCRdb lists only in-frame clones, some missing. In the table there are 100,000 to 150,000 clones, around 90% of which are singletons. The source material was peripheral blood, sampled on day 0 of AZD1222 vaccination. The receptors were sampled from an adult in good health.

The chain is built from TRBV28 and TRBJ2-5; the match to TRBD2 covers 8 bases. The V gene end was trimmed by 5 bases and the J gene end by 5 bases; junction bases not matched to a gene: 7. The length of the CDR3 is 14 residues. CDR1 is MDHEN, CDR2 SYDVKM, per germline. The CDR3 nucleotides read TGTGCCAGCAGTAAAGCGGGAGCGGGGGAGACCCAGTACTTC. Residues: CASSKAGAGETQYF. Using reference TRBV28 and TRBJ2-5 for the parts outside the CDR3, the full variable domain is DVKVTQSSRYLVKRTGEKVFLECVQDMDHENMFWYRQDPGLGLRLIYFSYDVKMKEKGDIPEGYSVSREKKERFSLILESASTNQTSMYLCASSKAGAGETQYFGPGTRLLVL.

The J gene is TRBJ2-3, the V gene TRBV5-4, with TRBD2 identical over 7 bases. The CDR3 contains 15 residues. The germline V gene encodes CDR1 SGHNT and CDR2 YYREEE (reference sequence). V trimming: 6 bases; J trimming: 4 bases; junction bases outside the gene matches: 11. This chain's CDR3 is CASTLRAGQADTQYF. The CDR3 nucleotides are TGTGCCAGCACCCTGCGAGCGGGGCAGGCAGATACGCAGTATTTT.

CDR3 in DNA: TGTGCCAGCAGCTTAGTCTCGGCTAACACCGGGGAGCTGTTTTTT. Its translation: CASSLVSANTGELFF. This chain connects TRBV7-9 to TRBJ2-2; D uncertain. In germline, CDR1 is SEHNR, CDR2 FQNEAQ (reference sequence). There are 15 residues in the CDR3. Deletions cut 1 base from V and 2 bases from J, with 8 bases between.

Here the CDR3 DNA reads TGTGCCGCCAGGACAGGGACCTATGGCTACACCTTC. Its protein product is CAARTGTYGYTF. The V gene is TRBV6-5, the J gene TRBJ1-2; 8 bases match TRBD1. This CDR3 contains 12 residues. V shed 11 bases, J shed 4 bases, and the junction held 6 bases outside the gene matches. Germline assignment: CDR1 MNHEY and CDR2 SVGAGI.

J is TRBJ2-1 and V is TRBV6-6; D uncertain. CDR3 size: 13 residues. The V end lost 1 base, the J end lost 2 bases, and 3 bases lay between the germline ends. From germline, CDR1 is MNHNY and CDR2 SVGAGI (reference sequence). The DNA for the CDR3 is TGTGCCAGCAGTTACTTCCCCTACAATGAGCAGTTCTTC. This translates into CASSYFPYNEQFF.

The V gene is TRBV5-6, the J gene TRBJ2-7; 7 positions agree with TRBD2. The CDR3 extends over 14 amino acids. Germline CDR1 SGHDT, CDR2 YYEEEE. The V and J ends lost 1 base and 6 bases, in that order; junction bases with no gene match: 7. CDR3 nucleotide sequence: TGTGCCAGCAGCTTGCCAGGACTAGGAGGCGAGCAGTACTTC. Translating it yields CASSLPGLGGEQYF.

CDR3 nucleotides: TGTGCCAGCATCCCCGGGACAGGGGGTTTTGAGCAGTACTTC. This sequence encodes CASIPGTGGFEQYF. The chain employs TRBV28 and TRBJ2-7; 11 positions match TRBD1. With V trimmed by 7 bases and J by 7 bases, 9 bases remained unmatched. CDR1 is MDHEN and CDR2 is SYDVKM in the germline V gene. CDR3 length: 14 amino acids.

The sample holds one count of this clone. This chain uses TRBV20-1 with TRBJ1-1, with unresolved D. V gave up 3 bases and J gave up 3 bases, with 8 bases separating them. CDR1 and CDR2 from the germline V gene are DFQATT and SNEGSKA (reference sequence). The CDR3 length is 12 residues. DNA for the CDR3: TGCAGTGCTAGTCCAGAGCACACTGAAGCTTTCTTT. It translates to CSASPEHTEAFF.

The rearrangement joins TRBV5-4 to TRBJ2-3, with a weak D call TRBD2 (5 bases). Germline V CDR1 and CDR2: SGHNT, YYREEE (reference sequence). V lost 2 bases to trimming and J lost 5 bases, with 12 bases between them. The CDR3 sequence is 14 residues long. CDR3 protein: CASSFEGAGDTQYF. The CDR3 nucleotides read TGTGCCAGCAGCTTTGAGGGCGCGGGAGATACGCAGTATTTT.

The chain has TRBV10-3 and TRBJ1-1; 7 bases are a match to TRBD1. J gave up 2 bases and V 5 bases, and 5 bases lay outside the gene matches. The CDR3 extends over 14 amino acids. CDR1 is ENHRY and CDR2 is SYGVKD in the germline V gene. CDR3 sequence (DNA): TGTGCCATCAGTACCGGGACAGCTAACACTGAAGCTTTCTTT. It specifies CAISTGTANTEAFF.

CDR3 coding DNA: TGTGCCAGCAGTGAATCTAGCGGGGGGGATGATGAGCAGTTCTTC. This gives the protein CASSESSGGDDEQFF. The chain links TRBV2 to TRBJ2-1, with TRBD2 matching 12 bases. This CDR3 comprises 15 residues. V lost 2 bases, J lost 8 bases, and 4 bases stayed unmatched. Per the germline V gene, CDR1 is SNHLY and CDR2 is FYNNEI.

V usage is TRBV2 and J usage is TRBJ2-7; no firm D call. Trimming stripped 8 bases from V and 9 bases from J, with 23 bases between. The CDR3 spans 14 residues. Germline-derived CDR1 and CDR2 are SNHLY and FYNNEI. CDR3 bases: TGTGCCAGCTCCTTCGGGCGCCGGTCCTCTTGGCAGTACTTC. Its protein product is CASSFGRRSSWQYF.

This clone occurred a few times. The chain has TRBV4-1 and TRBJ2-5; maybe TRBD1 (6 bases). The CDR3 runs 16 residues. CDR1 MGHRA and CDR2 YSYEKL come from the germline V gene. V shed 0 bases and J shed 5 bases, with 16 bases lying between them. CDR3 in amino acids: CASSQDPGVGSETQYF. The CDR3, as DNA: TGCGCCAGCAGCCAAGATCCAGGGGTGGGTTCGGAGACCCAGTACTTC.